The sequence of this TCR beta chain was determined in a study of blood T cells in healthy people across ages (dated by TCRdb to 2015 to 2017). With regard to the full study: In model experiments, roughly one uniquely barcoded TCR beta cDNA molecule per two T cells was captured by template switching. The study measured age-related changes in TCR beta repertoire diversity using deep sequencing normalized with unique cDNA molecular identifiers. The donors were divided into four age groups: young (average around 17 years), middle-aged (almost 40), aged (roughly 60) and long-lived (roughly 82). To avoid experimental bias, donors of different ages were distributed randomly across sequencing lanes. The study analyzed two additional independent replicas of 1 million unique cDNA reads from the same blood draw for two donors, one aged 18 to 30 and one aged 80 or older.

The germline V gene encodes CDR1 LGHNA and CDR2 YNFKEQ. The CDR3, from cysteine to phenylalanine, totals 16 residues. The entry retains the CDR3 DNA only, 48 bases that are in frame from base 1. The V end loses 1 base and the J end loses 1 base, and a stretch of 8 bases separates them. Libraries were made using 5' RACE. The sample was run on an Illumina HiSeq 2500. A second PCR of about 6 to 11 cycles was performed with a sample-barcoded 5' primer and a J-beta primer mix. Each TCR beta cDNA molecule received a unique molecular identifier from a template-switch 5' adaptor carrying 12 random nucleotides. At least 3 million CDR3-containing paired-end reads were obtained from each sample. The Mint cDNA synthesis kit, primed by a TRBC-specific oligonucleotide, was used to synthesize first-strand cDNA from all RNA. Following uracil-DNA glycosylase treatment, all cDNA underwent a first 18-cycle PCR with the universal primers M1SS and BC2_uni_R. In the source study's methods: For normalization, 1 million high-quality reads, each with a distinct molecular identifier, were randomly selected from each sample. Reads sharing molecular identifiers were discarded rather than binned into consensus sequences. MiTCR, run with a Q25 quality threshold and the strictest error-elimination algorithm, handled CDR3 identification, clonotype clustering and error correction. A nonparametric unseen species model using Euler transformation provided a lower-bound estimate of total TCR beta diversity. TCRdb handled the public reads itself, with Q25 trimming in fastp and clone calling in MiXCR, and kept productive beta chains. CDR3 protein duplicates are merged, each entry listing the most common genes and DNA. TCRdb's processing, not the study's, gives the V and J calls here. The sample table records 600,000 to 1,000,000 distinct CDR3 sequences; 58% of these occur just once. The leading ten clones occupy over 20% of the sample.

Donors were 35 to 40 systemically healthy Caucasian individuals from Russia aged roughly 6 to 100 years. Roughly 9 milliliters of peripheral blood were drawn from each donor into EDTA-treated Vacutainer tubes. PBMCs were isolated by Ficoll-Paque density-gradient centrifugation, with at least 6 million obtained per sample. Total RNA, at least 6 micrograms per sample, was extracted from PBMCs with Trizol reagent. Naive CD45RAhigh/CD27high T cell percentages were measured by flow cytometry on a PBMC aliquot from every donor. General findings and caveats noted by the study authors: Estimates of total diversity from one million sequenced T cells were regarded as lower bounds and underestimates. Observed TCR beta diversity correlated strongly with the percentage of naive T cells measured by flow cytometry. Because the CMV infection status of the donors was unknown, age-related changes in expanded clonotypes may potentially have been confounded. As age increased, observed TCR beta diversity per million T cells dropped in a roughly linear way, and a significant reduction was already evident by age 40. Bulk unsorted PBMC profiling prevented conclusive comparison of naive and antigen-experienced compartments. Compared with the aged group, the long-lived group had more naive CD4+ T cells, fewer expanded clones and increased TCR diversity, suggesting age selection.

This clonotype was detected ten times or more. Its antigen remains unidentified. Base-call qualities are not available, and no considerably larger clone is one nucleotide away. This sequence originates from a man aged 30 to 39 in good health. The sequenced sample was blood. The chain was built from TRBV4-2 and TRBJ2-6, with the identity of the D gene unclear. The nucleotide sequence reads TGTGCCAGCAGCCAAGTTGGTGGGTCTGGGGCCAACGTCCTGACTTTC. The encoded protein is CASSQVGGSGANVLTF.